Each of the 22 T cell receptor beta chains below was sequenced from the same sample in a study of blood T cell repertoires in COVID-19. This table comes from immunoSEQ multiplex PCR, and its TCRdb copy is limited to in-frame clones, with some not included. The top ten hold under 2.5% of the sample, which has hundreds of thousands of clones, approximately 85% seen once. The specimen was PBMCs or T cells enriched from blood (not recorded which). The receptor source for this set is a man aged 25-45 years who had recovered from COVID-19.

The chain joins TRBV3-1 (or the pseudogene TRBV3-2) to TRBJ2-6; TRBD1 aligns across 9 bases. V lost 1 base to trimming and J lost 2 bases; unmatched junction nucleotides: 9. The germline CDR1 and CDR2 sequences are LGHDT and YNNKEL (reference sequence). This CDR3 is built from 19 residues. The CDR3 is CASSQGPGQGVPGANVLTF. The CDR3, as DNA: TGTGCCAGCAGCCAAGGTCCGGGACAGGGAGTCCCTGGGGCCAACGTCCTGACTTTC.

The V gene is TRBV5-6, the J gene TRBJ1-2, with D possibly TRBD1 on 6 matching bases. The CDR3 length is 15 residues. CDR1 is SGHDT, CDR2 YYEEEE, per germline. V was pared by 4 bases and J by 1 base, with 14 bases between. This CDR3 reads CASSQWAQGNYGYTF. CDR3 nucleotides: TGTGCCAGCAGCCAATGGGCACAGGGTAACTATGGCTACACCTTC.

This chain joins TRBV7-8 and TRBJ1-1; maybe TRBD1 (5 bases). CDR1 is SGHVS, CDR2 FQNEAQ, per germline. V dropped 5 bases and J dropped 2 bases, with 15 bases sitting between them. This CDR3 comprises 15 residues. The CDR3 nucleotides read TGTGCCAGCAGCCAAAACTACGGGACTAACACTGAAGCTTTCTTT. Residues: CASSQNYGTNTEAFF.

V and J are TRBV19 and TRBJ2-7; TRBD1 matches at 8 bases. CDR1 and CDR2 from the germline V gene are LNHDA and SQIVND (reference sequence). J gave up 2 bases and V 5 bases, and 5 bases lay outside the gene matches. This CDR3 is built from 14 residues. The CDR3 spells CASSATDRAYEQYF. The DNA for the CDR3 is TGTGCCAGTAGTGCCACGGACAGGGCCTACGAGCAGTACTTC.

CDR3 sequence: CASSLGGPGQQISYEQYF. CDR3 nucleotide sequence: TGTGCCAGCAGCTTAGGGGGGCCGGGACAGCAGATCTCCTACGAGCAGTACTTC. J is TRBJ2-7 and V is TRBV7-9; 7 bases are shared with TRBD1. Looked up from germline, CDR1 is SEHNR and CDR2 is FQNEAQ (reference sequence). CDR3 size: 18 residues. The V and J ends lost 1 base and 0 bases, in that order; junction bases with no gene match: 12.

V is TRBV6-1 and J is TRBJ1-2; 7 nucleotides agree with TRBD1. Germline V gene data show CDR1 as MNHNS and CDR2 as SASEGT. The V gene end was trimmed by 2 bases and the J gene end by 5 bases; junction bases not matched to a gene: 11. CDR3 length equals 16 residues. CDR3 nucleotides: TGTGCCAGCAGTGAAATATATGAGGGGGCGTATTATGGCTACACCTTC. It specifies CASSEIYEGAYYGYTF.

The V gene is TRBV6-5, the J gene TRBJ2-3; D gene unclear. Trimming pared 4 bases from V and 2 bases from J, leaving 4 bases between. This CDR3 spans 12 amino acids. Germline CDR1 is MNHEY and CDR2 is SVGAGI. CDR3 coding DNA: TGTGCCAGCAGTTTTTACACAGATACGCAGTATTTT. As protein: CASSFYTDTQYF.

This chain joins TRBV19 and TRBJ2-1, with TRBD1 matching 8 bases. CDR1 is LNHDA, CDR2 SQIVND, per germline (reference sequence). The CDR3 is 14 amino acids. The trim removed 6 bases at V and 3 bases at J, leaving 4 bases unmatched. CDR3 in DNA: TGTGCCAGTAGCCTTGGACAGGGCTACAATGAGCAGTTCTTC. It yields the protein CASSLGQGYNEQFF. Complete variable domain (other parts from reference TRBV19 and TRBJ2-1): DGGITQSPKYLFRKEGQNVTLSCEQNLNHDAMYWYRQDPGQGLRLIYYSQIVNDFQKGDIAEGYSVSREKKESFPLTVTSAQKNPTAFYLCASSLGQGYNEQFFGPGTRLTVL.

J is TRBJ2-2 and V is TRBV11-2; D not certain. The CDR3 has 14 amino acids. Germline assignment: CDR1 SGHAT and CDR2 FQNNGV. The V end lost 2 bases, the J end lost 7 bases, and 11 bases lay between the germline ends. CDR3 in DNA: TGTGCCAGCAGCTTAATTCGGGTTGGCGGGGAGCTGTTTTTT. Encoded protein: CASSLIRVGGELFF.

This chain uses TRBV29-1 with TRBJ1-5; TRBD1 is a possible D gene (6 bases). V lost 4 bases and J 2 bases, leaving 9 bases between the germline ends. The CDR3 sequence is 13 residues long. CDR1 is SQVTM, CDR2 ANQGSEA, per germline. Here the CDR3 DNA reads TGCAGCGTTGCAAACAGGGGCAATCAGCCCCAGCATTTT. It encodes CSVANRGNQPQHF. The complete variable domain, with remaining parts taken from reference TRBV29-1 and TRBJ1-5, reads SAVISQKPSRDICQRGTSLTIQCQVDSQVTMMFWYRQQPGQSLTLIATANQGSEATYESGFVIDKFPISRPNLTFSTLTVSNMSPEDSSIYLCSVANRGNQPQHFGDGTRLSIL.

This clone was recorded only once. The chain is built from TRBV12-3 or TRBV12-4 and TRBJ1-2; TRBD1 might be the D (6 bases). The CDR3 spans 13 residues. V was clipped by 5 bases and J by 4 bases, with 11 bases between them. CDR3 sequence: CASSGGGPYGYTF. The CDR3 DNA sequence: TGTGCCAGCAGTGGGGGGGGGCCCTATGGCTACACCTTC.

The gene calls are TRBV25-1 and TRBJ2-5; tentatively, D is TRBD1 (5 bases). Germline V lookup: CDR1 MGHDK, CDR2 SYGVNS. The germline V and J ends were trimmed by 1 base and 2 bases, with 14 bases remaining between them. This CDR3 region has 16 residues. For the CDR3, the DNA is TGTGCCAGCAGTGAATCAGTGGGGCACGGTCAAGAGACCCAGTACTTC. This gives the protein CASSESVGHGQETQYF.

This clone was detected only once. V usage is TRBV5-1 and J usage is TRBJ1-6, with D perhaps matching TRBD1 (6 bases). V was shortened by 2 bases and J by 6 bases, with 9 bases between the two germline ends. The CDR3 length is 14 residues. Germline lookup yields CDR1 SGHRS and CDR2 YFSETQ. In DNA form, the CDR3 reads TGCGCCAGCAGCTTTGGACAGATTAATTCACCCCTCCACTTT. Its translation is CASSFGQINSPLHF.

This chain joins TRBV4-3 and TRBJ1-2, with a possible D match to TRBD1 (6 bases). V was clipped by 0 bases and J by 5 bases, with 13 bases between them. The CDR3 totals 15 residues. Germline loops: CDR1 LGHNA, CDR2 YSLEER. The CDR3 DNA is TGCGCCAGCAGCCAAGAAGGGGCAGGGGTATATGGCTACACCTTC. It yields the protein CASSQEGAGVYGYTF.

This clone has only a few counts. The chain employs TRBV5-1 and TRBJ1-6; 9 nucleotides match TRBD1. This CDR3 is built from 16 residues. Germline V gene lookup returns CDR1 SGHRS and CDR2 YFSETQ. Losses at the gene ends were 3 bases for V and 7 bases for J; bases not matched to a gene: 8. CDR3 DNA: TGCGCCAGCAGCTCCAACGGACAGGGGAACAATTCACCCCTCCACTTT. Translation: CASSSNGQGNNSPLHF.

The chain recombines TRBV10-1 with TRBJ2-2, with 10 bases aligning to TRBD2. The J segment lost 4 bases and the V segment lost 5 bases, leaving 13 bases of the junction unmatched. CDR3 length equals 18 residues. Germline V lookup: CDR1 WNHNN, CDR2 SYGVQD (reference sequence). The CDR3 nucleotides read TGCGCCAGCAGTCCCCGCGGGGCATCTAGCGGGGGCACCGGGGAGCTGTTTTTT. Its translation: CASSPRGASSGGTGELFF.

This chain uses TRBV9 with TRBJ1-2; 8 bases agree with TRBD1. Germline CDR1 reads SGDLS; CDR2 reads YYNGEE. This CDR3 is built from 16 residues. Losses at the gene ends were 0 bases for V and 7 bases for J; bases not matched to a gene: 11. The CDR3 region has the DNA TGTGCCAGCAGCGTAGACGCGATGCCAGGGGGCTTTGGCTACACCTTC. Protein product: CASSVDAMPGGFGYTF.

V is TRBV18 and J is TRBJ2-5, with TRBD1 matching over 8 bases. J was trimmed by 4 bases and V by 1 base; bases with no gene match: 8. Germline V CDR1 and CDR2: KGHSH, LQKENI. The length of the CDR3 is 16 residues. The CDR3 loop reads CASSPQLTGVPETQYF. CDR3 DNA sequence: TGTGCCAGCTCACCACAATTGACAGGGGTCCCAGAGACCCAGTACTTC. Complete variable domain (other parts from reference TRBV18 and TRBJ2-5): NAGVMQNPRHLVRRRGQEARLRCSPMKGHSHVYWYRQLPEEGLKFMVYLQKENIIDESGMPKERFSAEFPKEGPSILRIQQVVRGDSAAYFCASSPQLTGVPETQYFGPGTRLLVL.

J is TRBJ2-1 and V is TRBV9, with TRBD2 identical over 9 bases. V gave up 4 bases and J gave up 5 bases; unmatched junction bases: 4. Germline-derived CDR1 and CDR2 are SGDLS and YYNGEE. The CDR3 loop spans 14 amino acids. The CDR3 DNA reads TGTGCCAGCAGCCGAAGCGGGGGGCACAATGAGCAGTTCTTC. Translating gives CASSRSGGHNEQFF.

V and J are TRBV12-3 or TRBV12-4 and TRBJ1-1; a possible D gene is TRBD1 (5 bases). V shed 4 bases and J shed 2 bases, with 8 bases lying between them. The CDR3 loop spans 13 amino acids. CDR3 in amino acids: CASSYDRNTEAFF. As DNA, the CDR3 is TGTGCCAGCAGTTACGACAGAAACACTGAAGCTTTCTTT.

This chain links TRBV5-8 with TRBJ2-1; D gene ambiguous. Trimming removed 5 bases from V and 0 bases from J, with 12 bases in between. Germline CDR1 SGHTS, CDR2 YDEGEE. The CDR3 runs 15 residues. The CDR3 bases are TGTGCCAGCAGTACAGACACGAGCTCCTACAATGAGCAGTTCTTC. Translated, it gives CASSTDTSSYNEQFF.

This chain connects TRBV5-1 to TRBJ1-4; a possible D gene is TRBD1 (6 bases). Between the trimmed V and J ends, which lost 3 bases and 8 bases, there was a span of 11 bases. The CDR3 has 13 residues. CDR1 and CDR2 (germline): SGHRS, YFSETQ. The CDR3 DNA reads as TGCGCCAGCAGCTCTGGACAGACGGAAAAACTGTTTTTT. Translated: CASSSGQTEKLFF.